This entry describes one T cell receptor beta chain. The antigen this receptor binds is unknown. Base qualities were left out, and no much larger clone turns up one base away. The sample comes from a study of blood T cell repertoires in COVID-19 (dated by TCRdb to the early 2020s). With regard to the full study: The collaborator samples originated in the United States, Italy and Spain and spanned the acute and convalescent phases of COVID-19. Where available, HLA class I and class II types were taken from metadata supplied by the sample provider and were not determined by assay-based typing. A de-identified subject ID, COVID-19 status, age in years and sex were almost always included in the sample metadata. The samples were drawn from two sources: the first 160 participants of the ongoing ImmuneRACE study, and 1,254 subjects contributed by 6 global collaborators. The repertoires were released in a freely available public database intended as a resource for research on the immune response to SARS-CoV-2. Subjects who had been exposed to COVID-19, were actively infected with it, or had recovered from it provided the deeply sampled blood TCRbeta repertoires that made up the dataset. The material from the prospective study consisted of cDNA or gDNA derived from T cells, B-cell-depleted T cells, or PBMCs.

The immunoSEQ Assay, a bias-controlled multiplex PCR, was used to amplify TCRbeta CDR3 regions from genomic DNA. On the study's bioinformatics: Within the assay, amplification of reference gene primers was used to estimate how many nucleated cells each sample contained. Sequence reads were collapsed and filtered to measure the absolute abundance of every unique TCRbeta CDR3 rearrangement. For each sample, productive Simpson clonality was calculated by taking the square root of Simpson's diversity index across productive rearrangements. TCRdb mirrors the immuneACCESS table, restricted to in-frame sequences. Some clones are absent from its copies; in checked studies, under half trace to an unresolved V gene, and the reason for the others is unknown. D and trimming come from the DNA, and the V and J calls and clone size come from that table. The sample table lists approximately 90,000 clones, 65% to 80% of them with a count of one. The ten largest clonotypes hold under 55% of the sample.

Whole blood was collected in K2EDTA tubes by collaborating institutions according to the institutions' own protocols. For TCRbeta analysis, collaborators shipped samples as frozen whole blood, isolated PBMCs, or DNA extracted from either of those sample types. There are 16 amino acids in the CDR3, from cysteine to phenylalanine inclusive. CDR3 DNA is the only sequence kept; it has 48 bases, read in frame from the first base. Germline trimming: 1 base from V, 0 bases from J; junction bases outside gene matches: 6. As encoded in the germline V gene (reference sequence), CDR1 is SGHKS while CDR2 is YYEKEE. Results the study describes overall, beyond this receptor: Clinical and demographic metadata were provided uncurated, with the amount varying by source and participant.

The V gene is TRBV5-5 and the J gene is TRBJ2-7, and 8 junction bases match TRBD2. Source material: peripheral blood. This TCR was sampled from a human donor in a cohort sampled during active COVID-19. The nucleotides are TGTGCCAGCAGCTTGCTTCCAGCGGGGGCCTCCTACGAGCAGTACTTC. The encoded protein is CASSLLPAGASYEQYF. Beyond the CDR3, the reference TRBV5-5 and TRBJ2-7 genes provide the residues; the full variable domain reads: DAGVTQSPTHLIKTRGQQVTLRCSPISGHKSVSWYQQVLGQGPQFIFQYYEKEERGRGNFPDRFSARQFPNYSSELNVNALLLGDSALYLCASSLLPAGASYEQYFGPGTRLTVT.